The clone carrying this T cell receptor beta chain was seen repeatedly, ten times or more. No antigen is known for it. The data originate from a study of T-cell memory formation after mild COVID-19. Across the whole study: Clustering of TCRs was largely donor specific. Study-level points and caveats: From day 15 to 85, contracting clones were balanced between CD4 and CD8, whereas later expanders leaned toward CD4+.

TCRdb recomputed calls from the 5' RACE reads with MiXCR, one row per CDR3 protein. The profile shows roughly 300,000 distinct CDR3 sequences, approximately 8.4% of them singletons. The V end was cut by 5 bases, the J end by 4 bases, with 11 bases between. CDR1 SGHAT and CDR2 FQNNGV come from the germline V gene. This CDR3 is built from 13 residues. The sequenced sample consisted of PBMCs or a T cell subset sorted from them (not recorded which). The sequence was obtained from a young man who had mild COVID-19 (a few samples of this study predate the infection). Cell type and time point are not known. The chain is built from TRBV11-2 and TRBJ2-5; no reliable D call. CDR3 region: CASSLRWGETQYF. The CDR3 DNA follows: TGTGCCAGCAGCCTACGATGGGGAGAGACCCAGTACTTC.